This T cell receptor beta chain was documented in a study of shared clonotypes between healthy human individuals. On this clone: Its antigen is as yet unknown.

CD45RA-negative memory and CD45RA+ naive subsets were split from the CD4+ cells. Produced via immunoSEQ multiplex PCR; TCRdb's table is partial and in-frame only. The data hold 2 million to 2.5 million clones, with almost 96% observed a single time. The study's findings and limits: The sole specimen, blood, was sampled, and tissue repertoires likely differ.

The ends lost 7 bases at V and 2 bases at J; junction bases unmatched: 2. CDR1 SQVTM and CDR2 ANQGSEA come from the germline V gene. The CDR3 runs to 12 residues. The chain carries TRBV29-1 and TRBJ2-3; 8 nucleotides align to TRBD1. The source of this sequence is a man aged 18 to 35 in good health. Sequencing was performed on naive CD4+ T cells sorted from blood. Specified subset: CD45RA+ positively selected. CDR3 nucleotides: TGCAGCGCACAGGGGGACACAGATACGCAGTATTTT. Protein product: CSAQGDTDTQYF.